The rows below give T cell receptor beta chains drawn from one sample of a study of spatial heterogeneity in lung cancer. From the 5' RACE reads, TCRdb called clonotypes with MiXCR, one entry per CDR3 protein. The table has 2,100 or so distinct CDR3 sequences, 8% to 9.5% seen once. Source: lung tumor tissue, taken at surgery. Receptors originate from a male donor with early-stage non-small cell lung cancer. CDR3s include the opening cysteine and the closing phenylalanine or tryptophan. D genes are given only for firm matches. The size entry is marked missing in some rows and otherwise reads once, few, many or a size class.

medium-sized,NA,TRBJ1-1,TRBV30,CAWRWGGDTEAFF,TGTGCCTGGAGATGGGGGGGGGACACTGAAGCTTTCTTT
medium-sized,TRBD2,TRBJ2-3,TRBV18,CASSPQISGGPTDTQYF,TGTGCCAGCTCACCCCAGATTAGCGGGGGTCCCACAGATACGCAGTATTTT
medium-sized,NA,TRBJ1-1,TRBV29-1,CSVLERGTEAFF,TGCAGCGTCTTAGAGAGGGGGACTGAAGCTTTCTTT
medium-sized,NA,TRBJ1-3,TRBV3-1,CASSQRGASGNTIYF,TGTGCCAGCAGCCAACGGGGGGCGAGTGGAAACACCATATATTTT
medium-sized,NA,TRBJ2-5,TRBV27,CASSPGAGMTRSAQETQYF,TGTGCCAGCAGTCCAGGGGCTGGGATGACACGCTCCGCCCAAGAGACCCAGTACTTC
NA,TRBD1,TRBJ1-1,TRBV6-1,CASRETTGGGTEAFF,TGTGCCAGCAGGGAAACGACAGGGGGTGGGACTGAAGCTTTCTTT
medium-sized,NA,TRBJ2-7,TRBV23-1,CASSQPRDMFYEQYF,TGCGCCAGCAGTCAACCCCGGGACATGTTCTACGAGCAGTACTTC
medium-sized,NA,TRBJ2-7,TRBV20-1,CSANPPGYEQYF,TGCAGTGCGAATCCCCCAGGCTACGAGCAGTACTTC
large,TRBD2,TRBJ2-5,TRBV27,CASSFRTSGGAETQYF,TGTGCCAGCAGTTTCCGGACTAGCGGGGGGGCAGAGACCCAGTACTTC
medium-sized,TRBD1,TRBJ2-3,TRBV24-1,CATSARGLNTDTQYF,TGTGCCACCAGCGCCAGGGGGTTAAACACAGATACGCAGTATTTT
medium-sized,NA,TRBJ1-2,TRBV6-6,CASSLADRYGYTF,TGTGCCAGCAGTTTGGCAGACCGCTATGGCTACACCTTC
NA,NA,TRBJ2-5,TRBV4-3,CASSQDRLEETQYF,TGCGCCAGCAGCCAAGACAGGTTAGAAGAGACCCAGTACTTC
NA,TRBD1,TRBJ2-3,TRBV29-1,CSVEAYLRGSTQYF,TGCAGCGTTGAAGCTTACCTCAGGGGGTCTACGCAGTATTTT
medium-sized,TRBD2,TRBJ2-1,TRBV12-3/TRBV12-4,CASSRQSSGGDNEQFF,TGTGCCAGCAGCCGACAATCCAGCGGGGGGGACAATGAGCAGTTCTTC
medium-sized,TRBD2,TRBJ2-7,TRBV4-1,CASSQRGTSGAPYEQYF,TGCGCCAGCAGCCAAAGGGGGACTAGCGGGGCACCCTACGAGCAGTACTTC
medium-sized,NA,TRBJ2-2,TRBV19,CASSKGLSWELFF,TGTGCCAGTAGTAAGGGCCTAAGTTGGGAGCTGTTTTTT
many,NA,TRBJ2-7,TRBV10-3,CAISEWSGWGSYEQYF,TGTGCCATCAGTGAGTGGAGCGGGTGGGGCTCCTACGAGCAGTACTTC